What follows describes a single T cell receptor beta chain. Its target is not known. Sequence at one end of the junction differs from germline and may be a read error. This sample was taken from a study of cytomegalovirus exposure and HLA in healthy donors. Study results and caveats: In a later analysis, common viral pathogens appeared linked to several of the most significant clusters.

PCR primers comprised 60 Vbeta and 13 Jbeta primers. Some clones are missing from TCRdb's copy, which holds only in-frame ones; the method was immunoSEQ multiplex PCR. The sample contains 85,000 to 100,000 clones, about 80% of which appear only once. The length of the CDR3 is 14 residues. From germline, CDR1 is SGHDN and CDR2 FVKESK. The sequence was obtained from a man aged 35 to 55 in good health and CMV-seronegative. The sample consisted of PBMCs. J is TRBJ2-7 and V is TRBV14; D possibly corresponds to TRBD1 (6 bases). CDR3 in amino acids: CAGSQVQGPYEQYF. CDR3 sequence (DNA): TGTGCCGGCAGCCAAGTACAGGGCCCCTACGAGCAGTACTTC.